The clone carrying this T cell receptor (beta chain) was detected ten times or more. The data were taken from a study of blood T cells in healthy people across ages. The total RNA that was extracted per sample amounted to at least 5.5 micrograms. The V gene's germline CDR1 is MDHEN and CDR2 SYDVKM. The CDR3 runs to 15 residues. Trimming cost V 6 bases and J 1 base; bases outside gene matches: 8. A second roughly 6 to 12 cycle PCR used barcoded and J-beta primers. Every sample produced at least 3 million CDR3-containing paired-end reads. TCRdb called the 5' RACE reads again in MiXCR, with one record for every CDR3 protein. The sample contains 1.5 million to 2 million distinct CDR3 sequences, under 30% of which appear only once.

This sequence originates from a woman aged 25 to 45 in good health. Sequencing was done on a sample of blood. This rearrangement joins TRBV28 to TRBJ2-7; 8 bases map to TRBD1. CDR3 sequence reads: CASRKRDRSSYEQYF. CDR3 in DNA: TGTGCCAGCAGGAAACGGGACAGGTCATCCTACGAGCAGTACTTC.